This T cell receptor beta chain comes out of a study of spatial heterogeneity in lung cancer. The overall study: Consistently, beta-chain sequences turned up in larger numbers than alpha-chain sequences did.

The CDR3 sequence is 14 residues long. Germline assignment: CDR1 SGHKS and CDR2 YYEKEE (reference sequence). With 9 bases clipped from V and 4 bases from J, the junction kept 7 bases outside the gene matches. Noted time point: sample taken at primary tumor resection. Sequencing covered unsorted whole RNA taken from tumor, nontumor lung or frozen PBMC. All TCR cDNA molecules were individually tagged with a unique molecular identifier. MiXCR was run by TCRdb on the 5' RACE reads, yielding one entry per CDR3 protein. This table holds tens of thousands of distinct CDR3 sequences, around 6.7% found once. This clonotype was seen at least ten times.

Sequences were derived from PBMCs, sampled at surgery. The sequence was obtained from a female donor with early-stage non-small cell lung cancer. This chain links TRBV5-5 with TRBJ2-5, with 12 bases that match TRBD2. The CDR3 sequence: CATATSGGRETQYF. The CDR3 nucleotides are TGTGCCACCGCGACTAGCGGGGGACGAGAGACCCAGTACTTC.